Presented here are 25 T cell receptor beta chains from one specimen sequenced in a study of type 1 regulatory T cells. TCRdb re-called the reads through MiXCR, storing one row per CDR3 protein. The data show 75,000 to 100,000 distinct CDR3 sequences, less than 40% seen once. The sequenced sample was CD4+ T cells, either the whole sample or a sorted fraction (not recorded which). The receptor set was obtained from a human donor in good health.

The gene calls are TRBV20-1 and TRBJ2-3, with 14 bases lining up with TRBD2. V was pared by 6 bases and J by 3 bases, with 5 bases of the junction left unmatched. Germline V gene data show CDR1 as DFQATT and CDR2 as SNEGSKA (reference sequence). CDR3 length: 15 residues. The chain's CDR3 is CSAGTSGSLTDTQYF. The DNA of the CDR3 is TGCAGTGCGGGGACTAGCGGGAGTTTGACAGATACGCAGTATTTT.

Only a few counts were recorded for this clonotype. V is TRBV6-2 or TRBV6-3 and J is TRBJ2-1, with D maybe TRBD2 (5 bases). CDR3 length: 14 residues. V lost 1 base, J lost 8 bases, and 12 bases lay in between. The germline V gene has CDR1 MNHEY and CDR2 SVGEGT. The CDR3 region is CASSYFSLRDEQFF. In nucleotides, the CDR3 is TGTGCCAGCAGTTACTTTTCTTTGCGGGATGAGCAGTTCTTC.

The genes are TRBV5-4 and TRBJ2-4; D possibly corresponds to TRBD2 (7 bases). Trimming pared 4 bases from V and 0 bases from J, leaving 17 bases between. The CDR3 sequence is 17 residues long. CDR1 is SGHNT, CDR2 YYREEE, per germline (reference sequence). CDR3 DNA sequence: TGTGCCAGCAGCCCGGGGGGCCGACCACTAGCCAAAAACATTCAGTACTTC. It specifies CASSPGGRPLAKNIQYF.

V gene TRBV29-1 combines with J gene TRBJ2-7; 8 bases line up with TRBD1. This CDR3 contains 14 residues. The V gene end was trimmed by 7 bases and the J gene end by 4 bases; junction bases not matched to a gene: 12. Germline V CDR1 and CDR2: SQVTM, ANQGSEA. The CDR3: CSARLGQGGYEQYF. CDR3 nucleotides: TGCAGCGCTAGACTCGGACAGGGAGGTTACGAGCAGTACTTC.

The chain links TRBV25-1 to TRBJ2-3; TRBD2 matches at 8 bases. This CDR3 region has 15 residues. With 6 bases clipped from V and 3 bases from J, the junction kept 8 bases outside the gene matches. Germline CDR1 MGHDK, CDR2 SYGVNS. CDR3 in DNA: TGTGCCAGCAGGGGAACGGGAGGGCCTACAGATACGCAGTATTTT. It specifies CASRGTGGPTDTQYF.

The V call is TRBV15, the J call TRBJ2-1, with TRBD1 matching 7 bases. Losses at the gene ends were 6 bases for V and 2 bases for J; bases not matched to a gene: 10. The CDR3 extends over 16 amino acids. The germline V gene encodes CDR1 LNHNV and CDR2 YYDKDF (reference sequence). CDR3 residues: CATRDVGQATYNEQFF. The CDR3 region has the DNA TGTGCCACCAGGGACGTAGGACAGGCAACCTACAATGAGCAGTTCTTC.

The chain joins TRBV6-5 to TRBJ2-2; no definite D call. Germline V lookup: CDR1 MNHEY, CDR2 SVGAGI. Trimming removed 5 bases at V and 6 bases at J, with 16 bases between. CDR3 length: 15 residues. CDR3 amino acids: CASSTGSGESGELFF. Here the CDR3 DNA reads TGTGCCAGCAGTACCGGGTCAGGAGAGTCCGGGGAGCTGTTTTTT.

This clonotype came up a few times. J is TRBJ2-6 and V is TRBV10-3, with D unresolved. This CDR3 has 15 amino acids. The V end lost 11 bases, the J end lost 0 bases, and 14 bases lay between the germline ends. The V gene's germline CDR1 is ENHRY and CDR2 SYGVKD. The CDR3 loop reads CASAADLSGANVLTF. For the CDR3, the DNA is TGTGCCTCGGCAGCAGACCTCTCTGGGGCCAACGTCCTGACTTTC.

The DNA of the CDR3 is TGCAGTGGATGGGGGTTGGAGACCCAGTACTTC. Protein product: CSGWGLETQYF. This chain uses TRBV20-1 with TRBJ2-5, with D perhaps given as TRBD1 or TRBD2 (5 bases each). This CDR3 spans 11 amino acids. Germline V gives CDR1 DFQATT, CDR2 SNEGSKA (reference sequence). Trimming stripped 7 bases from V and 5 bases from J, with 11 bases between.

The chain has TRBV20-1 and TRBJ2-3; 7 nucleotides match TRBD2. V lost 4 bases to trimming and J lost 2 bases; unmatched junction nucleotides: 6. Germline CDR1 DFQATT, CDR2 SNEGSKA (reference sequence). CDR3 length: 14 amino acids. The CDR3 is CSATSGATTDTQYF. CDR3 nucleotide sequence: TGCAGTGCTACTAGCGGCGCTACCACAGATACGCAGTATTTT.

This clonotype was picked up a small number of times. The chain employs TRBV7-9 and TRBJ1-2; 7 bases line up with TRBD1. The V gene end was trimmed by 5 bases and the J gene end by 3 bases; junction bases not matched to a gene: 3. Germline V gene sequence: CDR1 SEHNR, CDR2 FQNEAQ (reference sequence). The CDR3 runs 13 residues. CDR3 amino acids: CASSQDRDYGYTF. As DNA, the CDR3 is TGTGCCAGCAGCCAAGACAGGGACTATGGCTACACCTTC.

This clonotype came up a few times. The chain combines TRBV20-1 with TRBJ2-7; 8 bases fit TRBD2. The germline CDR1 and CDR2 sequences are DFQATT and SNEGSKA (reference sequence). CDR3 size: 14 residues. Losses at the gene ends were 0 bases for V and 6 bases for J; bases not matched to a gene: 7. The CDR3 loop reads CSARDLRTSGEQYF. CDR3 DNA sequence: TGCAGTGCTAGAGATCTGCGAACTAGCGGCGAGCAGTACTTC.

This clonotype has a handful of counts. The chain is built from TRBV12-3 or TRBV12-4 and TRBJ2-1; 9 positions agree with TRBD2. Losses at the gene ends were 8 bases for V and 7 bases for J; bases not matched to a gene: 3. This CDR3 region has 12 residues. CDR3 amino acids: CASGTSGNEQFF. The CDR3 nucleotides are TGTGCCAGCGGTACTAGCGGGAATGAGCAGTTCTTC.

This clonotype was observed a few times. The chain has TRBV7-2 and TRBJ2-7; 8 bases line up with TRBD1. The ends lost 5 bases at V and 6 bases at J; junction bases unmatched: 6. The CDR3 loop spans 13 amino acids. Germline V gene sequence: CDR1 SGHTA, CDR2 FQGNSA. The CDR3, as DNA: TGTGCCAGCAGCCTCCGGGACAGGCCCGAGCAGTACTTC. Amino acid sequence: CASSLRDRPEQYF.

This chain links TRBV7-2 with TRBJ2-5; D gene ambiguous. CDR1 is SGHTA, CDR2 FQGNSA, per germline. The CDR3 totals 12 residues. V was clipped by 6 bases and J by 5 bases, with 10 bases between them. CDR3 DNA: TGTGCCAGCAGTCTCAACCTTGAGACCCAGTACTTC. This gives the protein CASSLNLETQYF.

The rearrangement joins TRBV24-1 to TRBJ2-2, with D unresolved. Deletions cut 3 bases from V and 0 bases from J, with 7 bases between. Looked up from germline, CDR1 is KGHDR and CDR2 is SFDVKD. The CDR3 length is 15 residues. As DNA, the CDR3 is TGTGCCACCAGTGATGATCACACGAACACCGGGGAGCTGTTTTTT. Protein sequence: CATSDDHTNTGELFF.

In this sample, this clonotype turned up a few times. The V call is TRBV5-1, the J call TRBJ2-5; possible D gene TRBD1, 5 bases. V was cut by 0 bases and J by 4 bases, with 10 bases left in between. Germline V gene lookup returns CDR1 SGHRS and CDR2 YFSETQ. The CDR3 contains 14 residues. The DNA of the CDR3 is TGCGCCAGCAGCTTGGAAGGGGTAGCAGAGACCCAGTACTTC. Amino acid sequence: CASSLEGVAETQYF.

The rearrangement uses TRBV5-8 and TRBJ2-1, with D perhaps TRBD1 or TRBD2 (5 bases each). The CDR3 contains 12 residues. Trimming stripped 5 bases from V and 8 bases from J, with 11 bases between. Germline assignment: CDR1 SGHTS and CDR2 YDEGEE. CDR3 in DNA: TGTGCCAGCAGACGCGTGGGGGATGAGCAGTTCTTC. Protein sequence: CASRRVGDEQFF.

This clonotype was observed a handful of times. The chain is built from TRBV7-2 and TRBJ2-3; unclear D gene. The CDR3 length is 12 residues. Germline lookup yields CDR1 SGHTA and CDR2 FQGNSA. The V end was cut by 4 bases, the J end by 6 bases, with 8 bases between. The CDR3: CASSSIGDTQYF. For the CDR3, the DNA is TGTGCCAGCAGCTCGATCGGGGATACGCAGTATTTT.

This clonotype turned up a few times. The rearrangement links TRBV20-1 to TRBJ1-2; 7 bases are a match to TRBD1. From germline, CDR1 is DFQATT and CDR2 SNEGSKA (reference sequence). V gave up 5 bases and J gave up 4 bases; unmatched junction bases: 4. The CDR3 is 12 amino acids. The CDR3 protein is CSADPGGYGYTF. CDR3 coding DNA: TGCAGTGCTGATCCAGGGGGCTATGGCTACACCTTC.

This clonotype was found a few times. The chain recombines TRBV3-1 with TRBJ1-1; D remains unclear. In germline, CDR1 is LGHDT, CDR2 YNNKEL (reference sequence). The CDR3 consists of 13 residues. V lost 4 bases and J 11 bases, leaving 17 bases between the germline ends. The CDR3 DNA sequence: TGTGCCAGCAGCCCTCCCGTTGAGGGCGCGGCTTTCTTT. Translated: CASSPPVEGAAFF. Full variable domain (rest looked up from reference TRBV3-1 and TRBJ1-1): DTAVSQTPKYLVTQMGNDKSIKCEQNLGHDTMYWYKQDSKKFLKIMFSYNNKELIINETVPNRFSPKSPDKAHLNLHINSLELGDSAVYFCASSPPVEGAAFFGQGTRLTVV.

The rearrangement uses TRBV5-1 and TRBJ2-7; D possibly corresponds to TRBD1 (6 bases). The CDR3 runs 16 residues. Trimming removed 2 bases at V and 7 bases at J, with 22 bases between. Germline loops: CDR1 SGHRS, CDR2 YFSETQ. The CDR3 sequence is CASSLELGTTWEEQYF. The DNA of the CDR3 is TGCGCCAGCAGCTTAGAACTCGGGACAACTTGGGAAGAGCAGTACTTC. Drawing the rest from reference TRBV5-1 and TRBJ2-7, the complete variable domain is KAGVTQTPRYLIKTRGQQVTLSCSPISGHRSVSWYQQTPGQGLQFLFEYFSETQRNKGNFPGRFSGRQFSNSRSEMNVSTLELGDSALYLCASSLELGTTWEEQYFGPGTRLTVT.

This chain uses TRBV2 with TRBJ2-7; 15 bases align to TRBD2. The CDR3 runs to 16 residues. The germline gives CDR1 SNHLY, CDR2 FYNNEI. J gave up 2 bases and V 6 bases, and 5 bases lay outside the gene matches. The CDR3 loop reads CASRSGLAGGTYEQYF. In nucleotides, the CDR3 is TGTGCCAGCAGATCGGGACTAGCGGGAGGAACCTACGAGCAGTACTTC.

V usage is TRBV9 and J usage is TRBJ2-3; 14 nucleotides align to TRBD2. CDR1 and CDR2 from the germline V gene are SGDLS and YYNGEE. The length of the CDR3 is 18 residues. After removal of 3 bases from V and 6 bases from J, the junction contained 12 bases not matched to a gene. The CDR3 DNA reads TGTGCCAGCAGCGGAAGACTAGCGGGAGGGCCCACTTCGGATACGCAGTATTTT. Translating it yields CASSGRLAGGPTSDTQYF.

The V gene is TRBV11-1, the J gene TRBJ2-1; 7 nucleotides agree with TRBD1. With 5 bases clipped from V and 5 bases from J, the junction kept 12 bases outside the gene matches. The CDR3 has 16 amino acids. Germline-derived CDR1 and CDR2 are SGHAT and FQDESV (reference sequence). This CDR3 reads CASSQIARGTDNEQFF. CDR3 nucleotide sequence: TGTGCCAGCAGCCAAATTGCCAGGGGGACAGACAATGAGCAGTTCTTC.